Each of the 27 T cell receptor beta chains below was sequenced from the same sample in a study of T cells in Graves' hyperthyroidism and ophthalmopathy. Amplified TCR beta CDR3 regions came from RNA transcripts. Initially, a first-round RT-PCR of the TCR CDR3 employed the HTBI primer set. TCRdb called the multiplex PCR reads again in MiXCR, with one record for every CDR3 protein. Counted here are some 600,000 distinct CDR3 sequences, under 60% occurring once; the ten biggest clones make up approximately 8.2%. Specimen: peripheral blood or thyroid tissue (not recorded which). The source of these receptors is a woman aged 18-29 years with Graves' hyperthyroidism.

V and J are TRBV7-9 and TRBJ1-2; maybe TRBD1 (5 bases). This CDR3 is built from 11 residues. Trimming removed 4 bases from V and 8 bases from J, with 8 bases in between. In germline, CDR1 is SEHNR, CDR2 FQNEAQ (reference sequence). CDR3 amino acids: CASSWQGGYTF. The CDR3 coding sequence is TGTGCCAGCAGCTGGCAGGGAGGCTACACCTTC. Combining the CDR3 with reference TRBV7-9 and TRBJ1-2 gives the whole variable domain DTGVSQNPRHKITKRGQNVTFRCDPISEHNRLYWYRQTLGQGPEFLTYFQNEAQLEKSRLLSDRFSAERPKGSFSTLEIQRTEQGDSAMYLCASSWQGGYTFGSGTRLTVV.

This clonotype was found many times. The chain joins TRBV29-1 to TRBJ1-5, with D perhaps TRBD1 (6 bases). The germline CDR1 and CDR2 sequences are SQVTM and ANQGSEA. The length of the CDR3 is 15 residues. V was cut by 4 bases and J by 2 bases, with 15 bases left in between. The DNA for the CDR3 is TGCAGCGTTGCCATAAACAGGGATGGCAATCAGCCCCAGCATTTT. It translates to CSVAINRDGNQPQHF.

This clonotype has only a few counts. The V gene is TRBV9, the J gene TRBJ1-1, with D possibly TRBD1 on 5 matching bases. The CDR3 sequence is 14 residues long. V lost 3 bases and J lost 7, with 16 bases in between. Germline assignment: CDR1 SGDLS and CDR2 YYNGEE. This chain's CDR3 is CASSEELSGREAFF. Here the CDR3 DNA reads TGTGCCAGCAGCGAAGAGTTATCAGGGCGTGAAGCTTTCTTT.

This CDR3 is CASSLAPGVEGYTF. The CDR3 nucleotides are TGTGCCAGCAGCTTAGCCCCAGGGGTTGAAGGCTACACCTTC. The chain is built from TRBV7-2 and TRBJ1-2; D is possibly TRBD1 (6 bases). Germline V gene data show CDR1 as SGHTA and CDR2 as FQGNSA. V lost 0 bases to trimming and J lost 8 bases, with 13 bases between them. The CDR3 consists of 14 residues.

This clonotype was observed at least ten times. The chain combines TRBV29-1 with TRBJ2-7; 8 bases line up with TRBD2. The V gene's germline CDR1 is SQVTM and CDR2 ANQGSEA. This CDR3 spans 13 amino acids. Unmatched junction bases numbered 5, after V lost 5 bases and J lost 2 bases. The CDR3 DNA follows: TGCAGCGTTTCTAGCGGGCTAACCTACGAGCAGTACTTC. Translating it yields CSVSSGLTYEQYF.

The CDR3 DNA sequence: TGTGCCAGCAGCTTAGGCGGGAACGCCTATGGCTACACCTTC. Encoded protein: CASSLGGNAYGYTF. The chain joins TRBV11-3 to TRBJ1-2; D ambiguous. Germline-derived CDR1 and CDR2 are SGHNT and YENEEA. This CDR3 contains 14 residues. V lost 1 base to trimming and J lost 4 bases, with 10 bases between them.

This clonotype was observed at least ten times. The chain employs TRBV2 and TRBJ1-2; TRBD1 is a possible D gene (6 bases). Germline V lookup: CDR1 SNHLY, CDR2 FYNNEI. Deletions cut 10 bases from V and 6 bases from J, with 18 bases between. The CDR3 sequence is 13 residues long. Here the CDR3 reads CATSVGGGDGYTF. The CDR3 DNA is TGTGCCACTTCCGTAGGGGGGGGCGATGGCTACACCTTC.

J is TRBJ1-5 and V is TRBV19; no definite D call. The CDR3 loop spans 13 amino acids. The V end was cut by 5 bases, the J end by 4 bases, with 9 bases between. Germline CDR1 reads LNHDA; CDR2 reads SQIVND (reference sequence). Here the CDR3 DNA reads TGTGCCAGTAGTCGGACTTTTAATCAGCCCCAGCATTTT. Translated, it gives CASSRTFNQPQHF.

This clonotype has a count of ten or more. The chain uses TRBV24-1 and TRBJ1-1, with D unresolved. Germline lookup yields CDR1 KGHDR and CDR2 SFDVKD. V dropped 5 bases and J dropped 3 bases, with 6 bases sitting between them. The CDR3 has 12 amino acids. The CDR3 here is CATSAQDTEAFF. The CDR3 coding sequence is TGTGCCACCAGTGCACAAGACACTGAAGCTTTCTTT.

This clonotype came up many times. The V call is TRBV10-1, the J call TRBJ2-5, with D tentatively TRBD2 (5 bases). V was cut by 3 bases and J by 9 bases, with 14 bases left in between. The CDR3 consists of 13 residues. Germline CDR1 and CDR2: WNHNN and SYGVQD (reference sequence). The CDR3 sequence: CASSDGRDAAQYF. Written as DNA, the CDR3 is TGCGCCAGCAGTGATGGACGGGATGCGGCCCAGTACTTC.

This clonotype occurred many times. This chain uses TRBV2 with TRBJ1-1; 9 bases fit TRBD1. Losses at the gene ends were 3 bases for V and 6 bases for J; bases not matched to a gene: 5. Germline V gene lookup returns CDR1 SNHLY and CDR2 FYNNEI. The CDR3 is 14 residues long. The CDR3 protein is CASSEDRGSPEAFF. As DNA, the CDR3 is TGTGCCAGCAGTGAGGACAGGGGTAGCCCTGAAGCTTTCTTT. Based on the CDR3 plus reference TRBV2 and TRBJ1-1, the full variable domain is EPEVTQTPSHQVTQMGQEVILRCVPISNHLYFYWYRQILGQKVEFLVSFYNNEISEKSEIFDDQFSVERPDGSNFTLKIRSTKLEDSAMYFCASSEDRGSPEAFFGQGTRLTVV.

This clonotype was recorded a few times. V gene TRBV7-9 combines with J gene TRBJ2-5, with D tentatively TRBD2 (5 bases). Germline values: CDR1 SEHNR, CDR2 FQNEAQ (reference sequence). V was cut by 0 bases and J by 2 bases, with 13 bases left in between. There are 16 residues in the CDR3. CDR3 region: CASSLAGEGRQETQYF. The CDR3 bases are TGTGCCAGCAGCTTAGCGGGTGAGGGTCGACAAGAGACCCAGTACTTC.

V is TRBV19 and J is TRBJ1-5; possible D gene TRBD1, 5 bases. CDR1 is LNHDA, CDR2 SQIVND, per germline (reference sequence). V lost 0 bases, J lost 6 bases, and 12 bases lay in between. This CDR3 spans 15 amino acids. This CDR3 is CASSIDRGGFQPQHF. As DNA, the CDR3 is TGTGCCAGTAGTATAGATCGTGGGGGGTTTCAGCCCCAGCATTTT.

V gene TRBV2 combines with J gene TRBJ2-7; perhaps TRBD2 as D (5 bases). Germline CDR1 is SNHLY and CDR2 is FYNNEI. This CDR3 contains 12 residues. V was cut by 11 bases and J by 2 bases, with 13 bases left in between. The DNA of the CDR3 is TGTGCCGACGAGGCGGGTACCTACGAGCAGTACTTC. This codes for CADEAGTYEQYF. Using reference TRBV2 and TRBJ2-7 for the parts outside the CDR3, the full variable domain is EPEVTQTPSHQVTQMGQEVILRCVPISNHLYFYWYRQILGQKVEFLVSFYNNEISEKSEIFDDQFSVERPDGSNFTLKIRSTKLEDSAMYFCADEAGTYEQYFGPGTRLTVT.

The V and J genes are TRBV5-5 and TRBJ1-5, with 12 bases fitting TRBD1. The junction had 12 bases not matched to a gene; V was cut back by 10 bases and J by 4 bases. The CDR3 length is 16 residues. The germline gives CDR1 SGHKS, CDR2 YYEKEE (reference sequence). The CDR3 DNA sequence: TGTGCCTGCAATCCGGGACAGGGGGCTTCTAATCAGCCCCAGCATTTT. Its protein product is CACNPGQGASNQPQHF.

Here the CDR3 reads CASDQGWPYEQYF. DNA for the CDR3: TGTGCCAGTGATCAGGGTTGGCCCTACGAGCAGTACTTC. The chain recombines TRBV2 with TRBJ2-7; D perhaps matches TRBD1 (5 bases). There are 13 residues in the CDR3. Germline values: CDR1 SNHLY, CDR2 FYNNEI. Between the trimmed V and J ends, which lost 9 bases and 2 bases, there was a span of 14 bases.

This clonotype was recorded a few times. V gene TRBV20-1 combines with J gene TRBJ1-1; D not certain. From germline, CDR1 is DFQATT and CDR2 SNEGSKA (reference sequence). Trimming removed 6 bases from V and 4 bases from J, with 9 bases in between. This CDR3 comprises 11 residues. The CDR3 spells CSATTGTEAFF. CDR3 nucleotides: TGCAGTGCCACCACGGGCACTGAAGCTTTCTTT.

This clonotype was counted a few times. The chain combines TRBV7-9 with TRBJ2-7; 8 bases fit TRBD1. In germline, CDR1 is SEHNR, CDR2 FQNEAQ (reference sequence). This CDR3 has 15 amino acids. J was trimmed by 0 bases and V by 5 bases; bases with no gene match: 6. This CDR3 is CASSNRDRSSYEQYF. The CDR3 region has the DNA TGTGCCAGCAGCAACCGGGACAGGTCCTCCTACGAGCAGTACTTC. The variable domain in full, with the rest retrieved from reference TRBV7-9 and TRBJ2-7, is DTGVSQNPRHKITKRGQNVTFRCDPISEHNRLYWYRQTLGQGPEFLTYFQNEAQLEKSRLLSDRFSAERPKGSFSTLEIQRTEQGDSAMYLCASSNRDRSSYEQYFGPGTRLTVT.

This clonotype was counted at least ten times. For the CDR3, the DNA is TGTGCCATCAGTGGAGGGAGCAATCAGCCCCAGCATTTT. Translating gives CAISGGSNQPQHF. The V gene is TRBV10-3, the J gene TRBJ1-5; D is undetermined. CDR1 is ENHRY, CDR2 SYGVKD, per germline. This CDR3 comprises 13 residues. The V gene lost 4 bases and the J gene lost 1 base, with 5 bases spanning the gap.

This clonotype was seen a handful of times. The J gene is TRBJ2-7, the V gene TRBV6-1; no reliable D call. V lost 6 bases and J lost 1, with 16 bases in between. Germline CDR1 MNHNS, CDR2 SASEGT. This CDR3 region has 15 residues. CDR3 sequence: CASSRDLPGSYEQYF. The CDR3 DNA reads TGTGCCAGCAGCCGCGACCTACCTGGGTCCTACGAGCAGTACTTC.

A remark on this clonotype: Germline is not matched at one junction end, which may reflect a read error. V is TRBV2 and J is TRBJ2-5; 10 bases are shared with TRBD1. From germline, CDR1 is SNHLY and CDR2 FYNNEI. The CDR3 length is 11 residues. CDR3 residues: CASGQGETRYF. The CDR3 region has the DNA TGTGCCAGCGGACAGGGGGAGACCCGGTACTTC.

In the case of this clonotype: This could be a read error, since a much larger clone is one nucleotide away. Since no conserved phenylalanine or tryptophan closes the CDR3, a read error is the likely cause. The chain carries TRBV7-2 and TRBJ1-1; D is uncertain. Germline CDR1 is SGHTA and CDR2 is FQGNSA. The CDR3 is made up of 13 amino acids. Trimming pared 2 bases from V and 4 bases from J, leaving 8 bases between. The CDR3 coding sequence is TGTGCCAGCAGCTTAACGTGGGGCACTGAAGCTTTCCTT. This translates into CASSLTWGTEAFL.

The genes are TRBV2 and TRBJ1-1; 11 positions agree with TRBD1. In germline, CDR1 is SNHLY, CDR2 FYNNEI. The CDR3 loop spans 15 amino acids. Germline trimming cut 2 bases from V and 11 bases from J; bases unmatched to any gene: 10. For the CDR3, the DNA is TGTGCCAGCAGTGAAAGGGACAGGGGGTTTCTCGGGGCTTTCTTT. Its translation is CASSERDRGFLGAFF.

V gene TRBV6-5 combines with J gene TRBJ2-5; D gene uncertain. This CDR3 is built from 14 residues. V lost 0 bases to trimming and J lost 2 bases, with 7 bases between them. Germline V gives CDR1 MNHEY, CDR2 SVGAGI. The CDR3 DNA is TGTGCCAGCAGTTACTCCCCAGGACAAGAGACCCAGTACTTC. This codes for CASSYSPGQETQYF.

The rearrangement uses TRBV7-6 and TRBJ2-7; 8 bases fit TRBD1. The germline gives CDR1 SGHVS, CDR2 FNYEAQ. The length of the CDR3 is 10 residues. This CDR3 reads CAQGASEQYF. For the CDR3, the DNA is TGTGCTCAGGGGGCAAGCGAGCAGTACTTC.

A word on this clonotype: The conserved phenylalanine or tryptophan is not found at the CDR3 terminus, so this likely reflects a read error. The DNA is omitted, as the CDR3 cannot be located on it reliably, and the CDR3 follows TCRdb's listing. The chain couples TRBV24-1 to TRBJ2-6; TRBD1 reflects the table's D call only, with no check against the DNA. The CDR3 has 9 residues if both end residues are counted. CDR1 and CDR2 from the germline V gene are KGHDR and SFDVKD. The CDR3 reads CATSPPYGT.

This clonotype was seen a handful of times. Here the CDR3 reads CASSIPGQETQYF. The CDR3 DNA reads TGTGCCAGTAGTATCCCCGGACAAGAGACCCAGTACTTC. J is TRBJ2-5 and V is TRBV19; D not certain. V was trimmed by 3 bases and J by 2 bases, leaving 7 bases between them. The CDR3 loop spans 13 amino acids. Germline V gene sequence: CDR1 LNHDA, CDR2 SQIVND (reference sequence).